The next 2 T cell receptor beta chains were all read from a single sample in a study of cytomegalovirus exposure and HLA in healthy donors. This PCR relied on a set of 60 Vbeta primers and 13 Jbeta primers. Measured with immunoSEQ multiplex PCR; TCRdb has only the in-frame clones, and not every one. Here the sample spans about 110,000 clones, approximately 80% being singletons. The sample taken for sequencing was PBMCs. The receptors derive from a male donor in good health and CMV-seronegative.

The rearrangement uses TRBV6-1 and TRBJ2-7, with TRBD2 matching 7 bases. J gave up 6 bases and V 4 bases, and 9 bases lay outside the gene matches. Germline V gene data show CDR1 as MNHNS and CDR2 as SASEGT. The length of the CDR3 is 14 residues. The CDR3 nucleotides read TGTGCCAGCAGTGCCTATCGGGAGGTAAGCGAGCAGTACTTC. It is translated as CASSAYREVSEQYF.

This clone has more than one count but fewer than ten. The V call is TRBV14, the J call TRBJ1-6; 7 positions agree with TRBD1. The CDR3 is 14 residues long. J was trimmed by 9 bases and V by 4 bases; bases with no gene match: 6. The germline V gene has CDR1 SGHDN and CDR2 FVKESK. The CDR3 nucleotides are TGTGCCAGCAGCCCGGACAGGTTGGTTTCACCCCTCCACTTT. As protein: CASSPDRLVSPLHF.